This T cell receptor (beta chain) was retrieved from a study of CD8 T cells in Susac syndrome. Looked up from germline, CDR1 is GTSNPN and CDR2 is SVGIG (reference sequence). The CDR3 is 13 residues long. Trimming took off 3 bases at V and 1 base at J, with 7 bases between the two ends. Roughly 0.45 to 1 ug RNA was reverse transcribed with random hexamers. Amplification of TCR beta CDR3 spanned 54 Vbeta and 13 Jbeta via immunoSEQ multiplex PCR. TCRdb called the immunoSEQ multiplex PCR reads again in MiXCR, with one record for every CDR3 protein. This table has approximately 150,000 distinct CDR3 sequences, roughly 94% appearing once. Sequencing of TCR beta was performed on blood CD8+ and CD4+ T cells.

This clonotype was sampled from a human donor in good health. The chain carries TRBV30 and TRBJ1-5; D possibly corresponds to TRBD1 (5 bases). Input material: CD4+ T cells from PBMCs. The CDR3 loop reads CAWRRDSNQPQHF. CDR3 DNA sequence: TGTGCCTGGAGACGGGACAGCAATCAGCCCCAGCATTTT.